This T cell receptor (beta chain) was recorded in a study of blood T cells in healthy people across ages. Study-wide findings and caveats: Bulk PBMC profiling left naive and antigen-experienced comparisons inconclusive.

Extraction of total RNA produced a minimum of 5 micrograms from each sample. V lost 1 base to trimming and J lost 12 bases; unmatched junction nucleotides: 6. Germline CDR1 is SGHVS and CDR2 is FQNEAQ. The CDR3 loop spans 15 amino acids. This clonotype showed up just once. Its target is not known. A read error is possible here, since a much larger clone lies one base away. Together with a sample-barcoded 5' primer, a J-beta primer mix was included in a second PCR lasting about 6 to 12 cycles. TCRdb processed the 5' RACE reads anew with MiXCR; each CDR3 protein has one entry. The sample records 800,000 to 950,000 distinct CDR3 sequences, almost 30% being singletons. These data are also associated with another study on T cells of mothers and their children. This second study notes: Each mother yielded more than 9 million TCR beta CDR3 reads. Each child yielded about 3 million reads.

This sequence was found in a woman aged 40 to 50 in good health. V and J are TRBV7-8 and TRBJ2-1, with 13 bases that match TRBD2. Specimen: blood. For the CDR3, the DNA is TGTGCCAGCAGCTTAGAACTAGCGGGGGGGCTGGGGCAGTTCTTC. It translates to CASSLELAGGLGQFF. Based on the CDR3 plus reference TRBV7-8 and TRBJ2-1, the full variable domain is GAGVSQSPRYKVAKRGQDVALRCDPISGHVSLFWYQQALGQGPEFLTYFQNEAQLDKSGLPSDRFFAERPEGSVSTLKIQRTQQEDSAVYLCASSLELAGGLGQFFGPGTRLTVL.